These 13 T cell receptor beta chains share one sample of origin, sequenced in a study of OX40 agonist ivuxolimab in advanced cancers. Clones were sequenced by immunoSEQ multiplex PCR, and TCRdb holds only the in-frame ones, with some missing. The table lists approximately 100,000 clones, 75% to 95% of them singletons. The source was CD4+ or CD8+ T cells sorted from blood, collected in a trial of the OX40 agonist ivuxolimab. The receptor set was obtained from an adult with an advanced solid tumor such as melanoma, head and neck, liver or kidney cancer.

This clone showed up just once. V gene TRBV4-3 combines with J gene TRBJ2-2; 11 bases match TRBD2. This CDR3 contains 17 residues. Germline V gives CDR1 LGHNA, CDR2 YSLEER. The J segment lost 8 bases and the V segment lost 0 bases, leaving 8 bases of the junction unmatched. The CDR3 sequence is CASSQDLAGGPEGELFF. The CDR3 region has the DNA TGCGCCAGCAGCCAAGACTTAGCGGGAGGGCCGGAGGGGGAGCTGTTTTTT.

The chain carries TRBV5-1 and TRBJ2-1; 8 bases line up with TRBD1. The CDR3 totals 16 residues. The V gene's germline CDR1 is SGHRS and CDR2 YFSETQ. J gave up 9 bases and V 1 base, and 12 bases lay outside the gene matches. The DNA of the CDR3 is TGCGCCAGCAGCTTGATAGGGGGCCAGGGGGCTGGTGAGCAGTTCTTC. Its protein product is CASSLIGGQGAGEQFF.

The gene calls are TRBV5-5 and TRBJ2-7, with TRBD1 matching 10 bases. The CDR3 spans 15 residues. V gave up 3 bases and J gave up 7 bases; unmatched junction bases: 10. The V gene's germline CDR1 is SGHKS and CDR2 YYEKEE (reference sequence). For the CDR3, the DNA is TGTGCCAGCAGCTCCCGGGACAGGGGACTGTGGGAGCAGTACTTC. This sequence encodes CASSSRDRGLWEQYF.

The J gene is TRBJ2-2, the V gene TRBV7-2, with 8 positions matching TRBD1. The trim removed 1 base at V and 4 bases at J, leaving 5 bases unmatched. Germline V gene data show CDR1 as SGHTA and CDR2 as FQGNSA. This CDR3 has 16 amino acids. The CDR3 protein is CASSLVQGVTTGELFF. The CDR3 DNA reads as TGTGCCAGCAGCTTAGTACAGGGGGTGACCACCGGGGAGCTGTTTTTT. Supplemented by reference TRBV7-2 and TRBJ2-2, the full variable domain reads GAGVSQSPSNKVTEKGKDVELRCDPISGHTALYWYRQSLGQGLEFLIYFQGNSAPDKSGLPSDRFSAERTGGSVSTLTIQRTQQEDSAVYLCASSLVQGVTTGELFFGEGSRLTVL.

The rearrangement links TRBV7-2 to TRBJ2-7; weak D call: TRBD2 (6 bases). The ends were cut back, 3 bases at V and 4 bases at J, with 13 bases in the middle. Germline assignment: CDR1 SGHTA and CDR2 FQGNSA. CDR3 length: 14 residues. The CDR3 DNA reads TGTGCCAGCAGCTTGGCTGGGACTTTATACGAGCAGTACTTC. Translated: CASSLAGTLYEQYF.

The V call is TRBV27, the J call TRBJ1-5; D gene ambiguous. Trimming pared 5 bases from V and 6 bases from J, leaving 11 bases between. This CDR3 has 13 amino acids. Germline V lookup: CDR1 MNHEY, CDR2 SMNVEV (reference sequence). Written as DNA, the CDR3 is TGTGCCAGCAGTCCTGGCGTAATTCAGCCCCAGCATTTT. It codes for CASSPGVIQPQHF.

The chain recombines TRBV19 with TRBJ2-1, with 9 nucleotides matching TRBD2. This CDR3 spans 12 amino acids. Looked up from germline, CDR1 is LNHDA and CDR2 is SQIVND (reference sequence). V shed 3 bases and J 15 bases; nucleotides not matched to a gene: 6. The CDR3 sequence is CASSIGTSTPFF. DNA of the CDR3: TGTGCCAGTAGTATTGGGACTAGCACGCCGTTCTTC.

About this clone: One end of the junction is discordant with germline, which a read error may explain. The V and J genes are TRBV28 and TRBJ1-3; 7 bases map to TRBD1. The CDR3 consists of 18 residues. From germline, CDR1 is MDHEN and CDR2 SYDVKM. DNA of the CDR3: TGTGCCAGCGAACCCGCCAGGGGGACCCTTCTCGCTGGGAACACCATATATTTT. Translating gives CASEPARGTLLAGNTIYF.

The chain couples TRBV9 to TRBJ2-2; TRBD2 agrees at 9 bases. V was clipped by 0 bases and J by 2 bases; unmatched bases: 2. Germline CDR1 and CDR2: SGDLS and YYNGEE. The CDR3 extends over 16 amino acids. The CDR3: CASSVALAGNTGELFF. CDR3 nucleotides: TGTGCCAGCAGCGTAGCGCTAGCGGGAAACACCGGGGAGCTGTTTTTT.

The CDR3 protein is CASVNLDTQYF. The CDR3 DNA reads as TGTGCCAGCGTAAATCTAGATACGCAGTATTTT. The V call is TRBV6-5, the J call TRBJ2-3; no clear D gene. The germline gives CDR1 MNHEY, CDR2 SVGAGI. Trimming removed 8 bases from V and 5 bases from J, with 8 bases in between. The CDR3 runs to 11 residues.

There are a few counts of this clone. The CDR3 DNA reads as TGTGCCAGCTCATCTGGGCCCGGAAACACCATATATTTT. Its translation is CASSSGPGNTIYF. V is TRBV18 and J is TRBJ1-3; unclear D gene. Trimming stripped 5 bases from V and 4 bases from J, with 9 bases between. Germline V gene data show CDR1 as KGHSH and CDR2 as LQKENI. CDR3 size: 13 residues.

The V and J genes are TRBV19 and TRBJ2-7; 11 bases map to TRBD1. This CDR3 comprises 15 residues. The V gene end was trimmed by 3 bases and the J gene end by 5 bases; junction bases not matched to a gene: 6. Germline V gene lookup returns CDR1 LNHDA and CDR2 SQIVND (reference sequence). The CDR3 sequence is CASSMRTGGIHEQYF. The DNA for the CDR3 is TGTGCCAGTAGTATGCGGACAGGGGGCATCCACGAGCAGTACTTC. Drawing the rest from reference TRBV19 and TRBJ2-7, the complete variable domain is DGGITQSPKYLFRKEGQNVTLSCEQNLNHDAMYWYRQDPGQGLRLIYYSQIVNDFQKGDIAEGYSVSREKKESFPLTVTSAQKNPTAFYLCASSMRTGGIHEQYFGPGTRLTVT.

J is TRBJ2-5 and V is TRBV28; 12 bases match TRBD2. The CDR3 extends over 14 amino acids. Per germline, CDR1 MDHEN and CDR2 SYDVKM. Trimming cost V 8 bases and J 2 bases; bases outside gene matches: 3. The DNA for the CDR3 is TGTGCCAGCGGGGGACTAGCGGGTCAAGAGACCCAGTACTTC. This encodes CASGGLAGQETQYF.